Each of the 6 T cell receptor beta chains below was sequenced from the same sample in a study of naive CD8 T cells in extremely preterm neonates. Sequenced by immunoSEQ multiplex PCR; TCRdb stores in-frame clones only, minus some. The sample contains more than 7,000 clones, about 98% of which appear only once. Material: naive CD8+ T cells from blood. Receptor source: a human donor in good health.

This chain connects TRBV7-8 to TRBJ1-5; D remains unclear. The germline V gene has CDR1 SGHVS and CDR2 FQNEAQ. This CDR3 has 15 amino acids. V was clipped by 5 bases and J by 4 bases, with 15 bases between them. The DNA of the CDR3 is TGTGCCAGCAGCGTTACGTTCACCGGGAATCAGCCCCAGCATTTT. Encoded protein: CASSVTFTGNQPQHF.

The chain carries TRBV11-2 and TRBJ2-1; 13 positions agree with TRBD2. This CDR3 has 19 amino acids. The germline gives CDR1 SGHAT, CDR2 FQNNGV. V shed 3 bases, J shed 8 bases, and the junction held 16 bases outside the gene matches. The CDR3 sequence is CASSFAPSWTSGSIDEQFF. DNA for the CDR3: TGTGCCAGCAGCTTCGCCCCTTCATGGACTAGCGGGAGTATCGATGAGCAGTTCTTC.

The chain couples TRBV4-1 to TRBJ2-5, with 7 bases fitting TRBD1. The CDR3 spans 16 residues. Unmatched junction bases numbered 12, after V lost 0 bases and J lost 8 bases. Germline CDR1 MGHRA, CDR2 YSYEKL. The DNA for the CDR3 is TGCGCCAGCAGCCAAGAAGGGCAGGGGGTACGAGATACCCAGTACTTC. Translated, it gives CASSQEGQGVRDTQYF.

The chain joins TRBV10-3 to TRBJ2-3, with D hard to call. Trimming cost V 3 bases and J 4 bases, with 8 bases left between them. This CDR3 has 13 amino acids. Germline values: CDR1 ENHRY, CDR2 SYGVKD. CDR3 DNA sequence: TGTGCCATCAGTGAAGTCAGGTCAGATACGCAGTATTTT. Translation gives CAISEVRSDTQYF.

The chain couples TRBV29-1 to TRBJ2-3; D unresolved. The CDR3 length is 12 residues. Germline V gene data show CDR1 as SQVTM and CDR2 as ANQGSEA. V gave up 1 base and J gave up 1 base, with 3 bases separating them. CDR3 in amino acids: CSVEAGTDTQYF. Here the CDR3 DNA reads TGCAGCGTTGAAGCTGGCACAGATACGCAGTATTTT.

CDR3: CASSSGSSYEQYF. The CDR3 bases are TGTGCCAGTAGTAGTGGGAGCTCCTACGAGCAGTACTTC. V usage is TRBV19 and J usage is TRBJ2-7; D is possibly TRBD2 (5 bases). The V and J ends lost 4 bases and 0 bases respectively, with 7 bases between them. The CDR3 length is 13 residues. Per the germline V gene, CDR1 is LNHDA and CDR2 is SQIVND (reference sequence).